The TCR beta chain under discussion was sequenced for a study of human T cells and chemical hapten exposure. Overall study context: Across samples, TCR yields varied, mostly owing to small differences in pooled library volumes. The study's findings and limits: Controls formed significantly fewer large CDR3 similarity clusters than expanded TCRs did. Donor immune responses may differ from healthy people's, since all donors had alopecia.

Sample time point: pre-sensitization, week 0. Treatment defined: therapeutic diphenylcyclopropenone sensitization with weekly scalp DPC. TCRdb processed the RACE reads anew with MiXCR; each CDR3 protein has one entry. The table shows fewer than 65,000 distinct CDR3 sequences, with around 9.4% occurring only once. The CDR3 totals 14 residues. Germline assignment: CDR1 LGHNA and CDR2 YNFKEQ. J lost 5 bases, V lost 4 bases, and 4 bases had no gene match. This clonotype was observed at least ten times. The antigen is unknown. The source is a woman aged 40 to 50 with alopecia areata. Some clones in this sample may be carry-over from other donors' samples. This sample comprised whole blood, obtained in connection with sensitization to the hapten diphenylcyclopropenone (DPC). This chain links TRBV4-2 with TRBJ1-1; 10 bases fit TRBD1. The CDR3 DNA sequence: TGTGCCAGCAGCCTTGGGACAGGGGAAACTGAAGCTTTCTTT. Protein product: CASSLGTGETEAFF.